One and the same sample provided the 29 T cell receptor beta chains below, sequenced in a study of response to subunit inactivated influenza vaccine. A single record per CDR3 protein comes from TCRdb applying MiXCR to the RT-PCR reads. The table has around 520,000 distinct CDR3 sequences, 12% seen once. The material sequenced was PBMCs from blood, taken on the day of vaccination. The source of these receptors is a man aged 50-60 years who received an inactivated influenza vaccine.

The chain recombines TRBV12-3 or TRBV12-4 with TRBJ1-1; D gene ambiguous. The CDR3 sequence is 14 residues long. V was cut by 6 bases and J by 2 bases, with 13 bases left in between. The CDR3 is CASSQTRANTEAFF. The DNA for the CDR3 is TGTGCCAGCAGCCAAACCCGAGCCAACACTGAAGCTTTCTTT.

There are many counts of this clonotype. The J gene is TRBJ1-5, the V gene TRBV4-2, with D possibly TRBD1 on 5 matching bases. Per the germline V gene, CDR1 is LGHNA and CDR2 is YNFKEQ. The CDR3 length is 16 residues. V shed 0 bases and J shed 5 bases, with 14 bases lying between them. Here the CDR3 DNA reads TGTGCCAGCAGCCAAGACGGGGGAACGGGGTATCAGCCCCAGCATTTT. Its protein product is CASSQDGGTGYQPQHF.

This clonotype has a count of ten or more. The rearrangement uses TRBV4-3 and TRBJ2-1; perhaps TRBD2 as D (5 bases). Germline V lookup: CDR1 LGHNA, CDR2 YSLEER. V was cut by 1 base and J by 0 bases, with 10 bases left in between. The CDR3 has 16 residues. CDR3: CASSQAKGSSYNEQFF. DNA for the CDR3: TGCGCCAGCAGCCAAGCGAAAGGGAGCTCCTACAATGAGCAGTTCTTC.

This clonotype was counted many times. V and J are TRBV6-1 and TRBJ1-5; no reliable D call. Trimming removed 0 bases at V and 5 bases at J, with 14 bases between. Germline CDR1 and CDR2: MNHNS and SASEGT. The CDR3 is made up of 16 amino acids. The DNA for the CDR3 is TGTGCCAGCAGTGAAGCGCTGGGGATGAGATATCAGCCCCAGCATTTT. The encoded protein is CASSEALGMRYQPQHF.

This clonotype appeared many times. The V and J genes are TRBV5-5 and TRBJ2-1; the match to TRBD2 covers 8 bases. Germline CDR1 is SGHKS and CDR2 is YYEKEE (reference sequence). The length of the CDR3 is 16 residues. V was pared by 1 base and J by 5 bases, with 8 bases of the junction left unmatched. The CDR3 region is CASSLPTSGIDNEQFF. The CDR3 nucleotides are TGTGCCAGCAGCTTGCCCACTAGCGGAATCGACAATGAGCAGTTCTTC.

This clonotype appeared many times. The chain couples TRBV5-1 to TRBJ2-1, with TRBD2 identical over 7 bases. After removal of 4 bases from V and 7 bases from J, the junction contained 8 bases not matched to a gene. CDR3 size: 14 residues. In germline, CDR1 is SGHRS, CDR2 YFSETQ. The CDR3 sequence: CASSLDWGGNEQFF. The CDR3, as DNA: TGCGCCAGCAGCCTAGATTGGGGGGGTAATGAGCAGTTCTTC. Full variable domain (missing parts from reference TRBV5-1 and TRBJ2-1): KAGVTQTPRYLIKTRGQQVTLSCSPISGHRSVSWYQQTPGQGLQFLFEYFSETQRNKGNFPGRFSGRQFSNSRSEMNVSTLELGDSALYLCASSLDWGGNEQFFGPGTRLTVL.

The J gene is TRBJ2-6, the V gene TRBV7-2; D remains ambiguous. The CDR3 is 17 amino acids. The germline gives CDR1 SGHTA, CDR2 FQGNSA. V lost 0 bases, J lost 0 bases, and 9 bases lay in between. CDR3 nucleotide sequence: TGTGCCAGCAGCTTAGCGGGCGGATACTCTGGGGCCAACGTCCTGACTTTC. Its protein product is CASSLAGGYSGANVLTF.

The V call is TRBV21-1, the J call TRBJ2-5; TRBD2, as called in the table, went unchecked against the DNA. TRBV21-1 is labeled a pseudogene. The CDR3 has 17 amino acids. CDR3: CATSQSSYRALFGTQYF. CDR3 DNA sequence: TGTGCCACCTCCCAAAGCTCTTATAGGGCCCTCTTTGGGACCCAGTACTTC.

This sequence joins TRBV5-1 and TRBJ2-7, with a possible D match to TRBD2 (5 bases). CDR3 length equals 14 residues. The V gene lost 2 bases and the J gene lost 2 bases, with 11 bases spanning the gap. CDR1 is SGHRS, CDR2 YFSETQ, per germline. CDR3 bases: TGCGCCAGCAGCTTTTGGACTGGCCCCTACGAGCAGTACTTC. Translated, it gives CASSFWTGPYEQYF.

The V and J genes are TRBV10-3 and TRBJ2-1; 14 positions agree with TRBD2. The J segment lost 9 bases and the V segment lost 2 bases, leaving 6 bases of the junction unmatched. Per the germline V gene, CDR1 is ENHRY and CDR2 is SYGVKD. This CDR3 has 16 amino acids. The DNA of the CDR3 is TGTGCCATCAGTGAGCAGACTAGCGGGAGGGGGAGTGAGCAGTTCTTC. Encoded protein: CAISEQTSGRGSEQFF.

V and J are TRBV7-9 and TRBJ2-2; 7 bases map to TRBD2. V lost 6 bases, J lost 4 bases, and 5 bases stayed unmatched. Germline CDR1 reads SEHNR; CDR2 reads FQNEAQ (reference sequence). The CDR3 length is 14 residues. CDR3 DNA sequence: TGTGCCAGCAGGAGCGGGGTTGTCACCGGGGAGCTGTTTTTT. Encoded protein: CASRSGVVTGELFF.

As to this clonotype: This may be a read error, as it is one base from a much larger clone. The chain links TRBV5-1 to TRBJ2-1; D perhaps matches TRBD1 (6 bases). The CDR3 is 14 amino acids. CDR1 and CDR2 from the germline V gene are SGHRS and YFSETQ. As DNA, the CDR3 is TGCGCCAGTCGAGGACAGAGCTCCTACAATGAGCAGCTCTTC. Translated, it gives CASRGQSSYNEQLF.

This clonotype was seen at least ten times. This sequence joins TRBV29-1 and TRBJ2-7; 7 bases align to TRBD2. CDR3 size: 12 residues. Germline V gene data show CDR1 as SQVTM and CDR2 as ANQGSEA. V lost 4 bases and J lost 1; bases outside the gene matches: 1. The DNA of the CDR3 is TGCAGCGTTGGCGGGGGATCCTACGAGCAGTACTTC. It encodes CSVGGGSYEQYF.

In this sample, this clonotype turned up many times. CDR3 loop: CASSPGLEDTQYF. As DNA, the CDR3 is TGTGCCAGCTCCCCTGGACTAGAAGATACGCAGTATTTT. The J gene is TRBJ2-3, the V gene TRBV7-9; 7 nucleotides match TRBD2. J lost 5 bases, V lost 8 bases, and 7 bases had no gene match. Germline-derived CDR1 and CDR2 are SEHNR and FQNEAQ (reference sequence). This CDR3 is built from 13 residues.

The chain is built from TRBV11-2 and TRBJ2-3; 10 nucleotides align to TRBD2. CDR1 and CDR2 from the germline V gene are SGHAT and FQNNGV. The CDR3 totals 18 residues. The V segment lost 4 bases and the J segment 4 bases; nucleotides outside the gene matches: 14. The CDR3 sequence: CASSSRTSTSGRADTQYF. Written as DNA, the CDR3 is TGTGCCAGCAGCTCACGAACGTCGACGAGCGGGAGGGCAGATACGCAGTATTTT.

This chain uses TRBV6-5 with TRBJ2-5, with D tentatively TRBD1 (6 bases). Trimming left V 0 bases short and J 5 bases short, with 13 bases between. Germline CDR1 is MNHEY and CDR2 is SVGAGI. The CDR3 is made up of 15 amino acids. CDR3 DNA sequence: TGTGCCAGCAGTTACTCGGGCACAGGGTTTGAGACCCAGTACTTC. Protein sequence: CASSYSGTGFETQYF.

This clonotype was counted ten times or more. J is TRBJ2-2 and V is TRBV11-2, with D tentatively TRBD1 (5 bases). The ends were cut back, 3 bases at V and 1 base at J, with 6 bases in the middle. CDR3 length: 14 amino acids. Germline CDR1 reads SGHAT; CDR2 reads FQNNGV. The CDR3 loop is CASSFTGNTGELFF. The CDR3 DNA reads TGTGCCAGCAGCTTTACAGGGAACACCGGGGAGCTGTTTTTT.

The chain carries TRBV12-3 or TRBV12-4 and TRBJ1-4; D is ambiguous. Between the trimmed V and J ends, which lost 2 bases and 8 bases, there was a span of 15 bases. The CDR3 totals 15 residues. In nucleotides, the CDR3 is TGTGCCAGCAGTTTAATAGGGTCGGCGGGGGAAAAACTGTTTTTT. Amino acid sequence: CASSLIGSAGEKLFF.

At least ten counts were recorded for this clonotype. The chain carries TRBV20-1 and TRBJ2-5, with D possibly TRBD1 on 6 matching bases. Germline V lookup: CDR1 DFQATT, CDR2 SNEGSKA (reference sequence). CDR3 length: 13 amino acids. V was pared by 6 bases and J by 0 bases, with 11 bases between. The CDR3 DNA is TGCAGTGCCAACAGGGCGTACCAAGAGACCCAGTACTTC. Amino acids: CSANRAYQETQYF.

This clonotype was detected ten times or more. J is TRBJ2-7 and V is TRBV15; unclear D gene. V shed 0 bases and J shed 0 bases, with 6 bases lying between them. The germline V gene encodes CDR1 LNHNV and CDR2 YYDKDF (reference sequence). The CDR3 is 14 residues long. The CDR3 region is CATSRDPSSYEQYF. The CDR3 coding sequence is TGTGCCACCAGCAGAGATCCTAGCTCCTACGAGCAGTACTTC.

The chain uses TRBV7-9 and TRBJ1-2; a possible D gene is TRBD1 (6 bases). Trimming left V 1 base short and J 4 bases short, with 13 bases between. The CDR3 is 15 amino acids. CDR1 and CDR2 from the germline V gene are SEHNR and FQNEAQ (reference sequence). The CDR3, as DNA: TGTGCCAGCAGCTTAGTTGGGGGCGAACTCTATGGCTACACCTTC. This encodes CASSLVGGELYGYTF.

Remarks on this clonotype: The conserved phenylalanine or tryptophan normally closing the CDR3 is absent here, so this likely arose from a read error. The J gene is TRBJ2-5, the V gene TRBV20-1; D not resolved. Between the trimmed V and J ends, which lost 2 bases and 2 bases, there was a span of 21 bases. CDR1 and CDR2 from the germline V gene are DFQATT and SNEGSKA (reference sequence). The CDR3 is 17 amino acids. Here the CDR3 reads CSARRRRYFSLQETQYV. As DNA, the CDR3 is TGCAGTGCTAGAAGACGACGGTATTTTTCTCTACAAGAGACCCAGTACGTC.

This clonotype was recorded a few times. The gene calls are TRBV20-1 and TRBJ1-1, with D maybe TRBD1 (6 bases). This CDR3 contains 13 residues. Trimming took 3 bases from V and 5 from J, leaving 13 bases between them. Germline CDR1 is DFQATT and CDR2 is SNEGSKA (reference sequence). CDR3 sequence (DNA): TGCAGTGCTAGGCGGAGGGGGGGGACTGAAGCTTTCTTT. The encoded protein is CSARRRGGTEAFF.

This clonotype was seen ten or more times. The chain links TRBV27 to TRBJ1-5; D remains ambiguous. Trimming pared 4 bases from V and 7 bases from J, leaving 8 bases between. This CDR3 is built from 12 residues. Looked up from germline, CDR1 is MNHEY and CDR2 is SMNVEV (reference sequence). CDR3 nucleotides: TGTGCCAGCAGTTCCCCTGGGCAGCCCCAGCATTTT. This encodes CASSSPGQPQHF.

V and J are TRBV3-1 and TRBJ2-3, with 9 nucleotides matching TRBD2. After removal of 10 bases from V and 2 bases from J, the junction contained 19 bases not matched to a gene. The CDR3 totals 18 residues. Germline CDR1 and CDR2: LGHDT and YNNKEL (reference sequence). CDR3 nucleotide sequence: TGTGCCACCACCCAAGACCTGACCGGGACTAGCAACACAGATACGCAGTATTTT. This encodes CATTQDLTGTSNTDTQYF.

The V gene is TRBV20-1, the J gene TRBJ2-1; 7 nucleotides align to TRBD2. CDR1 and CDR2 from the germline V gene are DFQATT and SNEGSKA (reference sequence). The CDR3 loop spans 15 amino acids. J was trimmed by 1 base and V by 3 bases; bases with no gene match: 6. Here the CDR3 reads CSASRLAVSYNEQFF. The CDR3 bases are TGCAGTGCTAGTCGCCTAGCGGTGTCCTACAATGAGCAGTTCTTC.

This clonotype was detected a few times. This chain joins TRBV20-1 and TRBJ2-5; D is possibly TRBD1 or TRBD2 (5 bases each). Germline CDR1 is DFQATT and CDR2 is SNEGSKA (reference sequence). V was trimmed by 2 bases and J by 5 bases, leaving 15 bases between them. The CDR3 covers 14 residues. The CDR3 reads CSARSLIWGETQYF. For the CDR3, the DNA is TGCAGTGCTAGATCGTTGATATGGGGGGAGACCCAGTACTTC.

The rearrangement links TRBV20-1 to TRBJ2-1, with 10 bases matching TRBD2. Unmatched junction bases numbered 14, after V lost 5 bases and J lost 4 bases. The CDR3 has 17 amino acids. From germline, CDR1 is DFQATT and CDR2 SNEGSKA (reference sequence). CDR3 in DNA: TGCAGTGCTTTCGGGGGGCTAGCGGGAGTGAGGTACAATGAGCAGTTCTTC. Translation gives CSAFGGLAGVRYNEQFF.

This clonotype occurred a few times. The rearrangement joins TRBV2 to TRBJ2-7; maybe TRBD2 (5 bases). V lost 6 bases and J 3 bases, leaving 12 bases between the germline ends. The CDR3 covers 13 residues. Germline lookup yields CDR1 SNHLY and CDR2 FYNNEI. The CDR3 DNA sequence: TGTGCCAGCAGGGCCTGGAGGAGCTACGAGCAGTACTTC. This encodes CASRAWRSYEQYF. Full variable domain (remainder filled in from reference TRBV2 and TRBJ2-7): EPEVTQTPSHQVTQMGQEVILRCVPISNHLYFYWYRQILGQKVEFLVSFYNNEISEKSEIFDDQFSVERPDGSNFTLKIRSTKLEDSAMYFCASRAWRSYEQYFGPGTRLTVT.